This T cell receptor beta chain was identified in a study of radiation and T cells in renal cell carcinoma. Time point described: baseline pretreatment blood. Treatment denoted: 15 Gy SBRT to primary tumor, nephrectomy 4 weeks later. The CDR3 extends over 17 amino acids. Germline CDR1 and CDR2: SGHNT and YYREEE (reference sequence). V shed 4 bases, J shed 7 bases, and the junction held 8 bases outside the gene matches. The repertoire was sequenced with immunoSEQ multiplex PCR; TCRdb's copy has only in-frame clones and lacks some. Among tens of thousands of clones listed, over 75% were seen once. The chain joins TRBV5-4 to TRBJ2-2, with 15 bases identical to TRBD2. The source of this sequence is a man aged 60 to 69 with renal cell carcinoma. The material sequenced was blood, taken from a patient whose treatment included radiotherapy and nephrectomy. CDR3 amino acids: CASSRTSGRELGGELFF. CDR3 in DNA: TGTGCCAGCAGCCGGACTAGCGGGAGGGAGCTTGGCGGGGAGCTGTTTTTT.